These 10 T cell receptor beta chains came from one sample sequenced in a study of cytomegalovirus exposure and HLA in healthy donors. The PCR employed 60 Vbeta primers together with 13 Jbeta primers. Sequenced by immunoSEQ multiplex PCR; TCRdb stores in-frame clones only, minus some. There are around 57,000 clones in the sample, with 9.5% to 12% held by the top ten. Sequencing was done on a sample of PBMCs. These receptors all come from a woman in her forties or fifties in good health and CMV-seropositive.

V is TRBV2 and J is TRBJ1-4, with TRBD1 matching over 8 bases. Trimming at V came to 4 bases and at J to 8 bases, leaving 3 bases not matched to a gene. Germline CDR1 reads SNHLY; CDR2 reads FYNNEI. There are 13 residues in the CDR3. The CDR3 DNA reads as TGTGCCAGCAGTGGGACAGGGTGGGAAAAACTGTTTTTT. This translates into CASSGTGWEKLFF.

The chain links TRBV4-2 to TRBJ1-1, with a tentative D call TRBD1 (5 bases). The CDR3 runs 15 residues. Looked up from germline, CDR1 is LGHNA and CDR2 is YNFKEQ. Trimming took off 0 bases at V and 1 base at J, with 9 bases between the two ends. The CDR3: CASSQDLTANTEAFF. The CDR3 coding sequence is TGTGCCAGCAGCCAAGATCTGACAGCGAACACTGAAGCTTTCTTT.

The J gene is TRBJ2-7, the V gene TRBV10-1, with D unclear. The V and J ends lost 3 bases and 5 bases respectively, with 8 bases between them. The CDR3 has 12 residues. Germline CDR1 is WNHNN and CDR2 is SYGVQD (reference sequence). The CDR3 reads CASSDPKNEQYF. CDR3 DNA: TGCGCCAGCAGTGACCCTAAGAACGAGCAGTACTTC.

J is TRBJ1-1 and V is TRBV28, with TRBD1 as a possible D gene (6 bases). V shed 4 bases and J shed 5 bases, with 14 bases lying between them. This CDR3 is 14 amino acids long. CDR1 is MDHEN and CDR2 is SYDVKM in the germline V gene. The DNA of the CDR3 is TGTGCCAGCAGTTACAGGGCACCGGGGACTGAAGCTTTCTTT. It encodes CASSYRAPGTEAFF.

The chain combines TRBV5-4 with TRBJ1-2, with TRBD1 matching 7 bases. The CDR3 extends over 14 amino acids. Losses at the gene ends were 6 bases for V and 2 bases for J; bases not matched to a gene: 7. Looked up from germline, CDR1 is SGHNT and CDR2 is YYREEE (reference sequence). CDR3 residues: CASTYGTENYGYTF. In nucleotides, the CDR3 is TGTGCCAGCACCTACGGGACAGAGAACTATGGCTACACCTTC.

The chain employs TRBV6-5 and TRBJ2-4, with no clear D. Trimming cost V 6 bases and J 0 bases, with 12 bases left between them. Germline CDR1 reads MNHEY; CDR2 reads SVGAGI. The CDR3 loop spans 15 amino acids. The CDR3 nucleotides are TGTGCCAGCAGCCGAGACTTGTCAGCCAAAAACATTCAGTACTTC. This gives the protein CASSRDLSAKNIQYF.

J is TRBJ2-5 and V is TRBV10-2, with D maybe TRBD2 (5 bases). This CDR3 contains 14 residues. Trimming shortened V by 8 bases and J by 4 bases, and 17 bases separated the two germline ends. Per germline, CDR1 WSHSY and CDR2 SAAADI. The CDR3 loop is CASRVGVGGETQYF. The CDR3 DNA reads TGCGCCAGCCGAGTGGGAGTAGGAGGAGAGACCCAGTACTTC.

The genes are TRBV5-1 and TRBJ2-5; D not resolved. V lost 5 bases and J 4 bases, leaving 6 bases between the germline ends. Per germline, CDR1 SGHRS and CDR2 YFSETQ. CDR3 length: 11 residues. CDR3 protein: CASSSGETQYF. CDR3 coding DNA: TGCGCCAGCAGTTCAGGAGAGACCCAGTACTTC.

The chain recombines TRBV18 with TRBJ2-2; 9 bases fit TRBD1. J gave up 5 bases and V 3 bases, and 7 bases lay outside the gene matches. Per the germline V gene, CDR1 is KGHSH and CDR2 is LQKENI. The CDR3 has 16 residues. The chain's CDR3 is CASSPTGQGGTGELFF. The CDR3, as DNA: TGTGCCAGCTCACCGACGGGACAGGGCGGAACCGGGGAGCTGTTTTTT. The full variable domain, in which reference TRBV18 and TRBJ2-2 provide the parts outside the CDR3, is NAGVMQNPRHLVRRRGQEARLRCSPMKGHSHVYWYRQLPEEGLKFMVYLQKENIIDESGMPKERFSAEFPKEGPSILRIQQVVRGDSAAYFCASSPTGQGGTGELFFGEGSRLTVL.

DNA of the CDR3: TGCGCCGCACAGGGGGCTTCGAACACCGGGGAGCTGTTTTTT. Its translation is CAAQGASNTGELFF. This rearrangement joins TRBV10-1 to TRBJ2-2; 9 positions match TRBD1. The CDR3 covers 14 residues. Looked up from germline, CDR1 is WNHNN and CDR2 is SYGVQD (reference sequence). The J segment lost 0 bases and the V segment lost 11 bases, leaving 4 bases of the junction unmatched.